These 13 T cell receptor beta chains share one sample of origin, sequenced in a study of CD8 T cells in ankylosing spondylitis. Study conclusions and caveats: Ankylosing spondylitis blood seemed to carry a telltale TCR beta motif made of eight or nine highly homologous variants.

TCRdb itself ran the 5' RACE reads through MiXCR, one entry per CDR3 protein. This table holds more than 650,000 distinct CDR3 sequences, approximately 10% found once. Their recognized antigens are unknown. The sequenced sample was blood, either unsorted or a sorted T cell fraction (not recorded which). These receptors all come from a male donor with ankylosing spondylitis.

This clonotype was counted ten times or more. This rearrangement joins TRBV20-1 to TRBJ1-2; 7 bases align to TRBD1. Germline CDR1 and CDR2: DFQATT and SNEGSKA (reference sequence). CDR3 size: 12 residues. V lost 6 bases to trimming and J lost 8 bases; unmatched junction nucleotides: 9. As DNA, the CDR3 is TGCAGTGCCATTAACAGGGGAGGGGGCTACACCTTC. Its protein is CSAINRGGGYTF.

Worth noting for this clonotype: One end of the junction varies from germline; a read error may be responsible. The chain joins TRBV20-1 to TRBJ2-1; TRBD1 matches at 10 bases. Germline values: CDR1 DFQATT, CDR2 SNEGSKA (reference sequence). CDR3 length: 16 residues. CDR3 nucleotides: TGCAGTGCTACTAGCCTGGGACAGGGGCCCTACGATGAGCAGTTCTTC. It yields the protein CSATSLGQGPYDEQFF.

This chain connects TRBV29-1 to TRBJ1-5; D might be TRBD1 (5 bases). The CDR3 is 12 amino acids. V shed 3 bases and J shed 11 bases, with 14 bases lying between them. Germline loops: CDR1 SQVTM, CDR2 ANQGSEA. The CDR3 DNA reads as TGCAGCGTTGATGTCCAGGGAGGAACCCAGCATTTT. Amino acids: CSVDVQGGTQHF.

This clonotype was counted only a few times. This chain's CDR3 is CASSLEGLAGEGFF. The CDR3 coding sequence is TGCGCCAGCAGCTTGGAGGGACTAGCGGGAGAGGGGTTCTTC. The genes are TRBV5-1 and TRBJ2-1, with TRBD2 identical over 14 bases. Trimming cost V 0 bases and J 15 bases; bases outside gene matches: 5. Germline assignment: CDR1 SGHRS and CDR2 YFSETQ. The CDR3 contains 14 residues.

This clonotype was detected a few times. The chain employs TRBV6-2 or TRBV6-3 and TRBJ2-7; a possible D gene is TRBD1 (6 bases). The CDR3 extends over 15 amino acids. V lost 4 bases to trimming and J lost 2 bases, with 15 bases between them. CDR1 and CDR2 from the germline V gene are MNHEY and SVGEGT. Here the CDR3 reads CASSFQSAGAYEQYF. For the CDR3, the DNA is TGTGCCAGCAGTTTTCAATCGGCAGGGGCCTACGAGCAGTACTTC.

CDR3 sequence (DNA): TGTGCCAGCATAAATCAAGGGAGTGGGCGGGGGGATACAGATACGCAGTATTTT. Its protein product is CASINQGSGRGDTDTQYF. The chain recombines TRBV27 with TRBJ2-3; TRBD2 matches at 8 bases. This CDR3 is 18 amino acids long. Losses at the gene ends were 7 bases for V and 3 bases for J; bases not matched to a gene: 18. Germline CDR1 reads MNHEY; CDR2 reads SMNVEV (reference sequence).

This clonotype appeared a few times. V gene TRBV28 combines with J gene TRBJ2-5; 9 bases map to TRBD2. The J segment lost 2 bases and the V segment lost 4 bases, leaving 8 bases of the junction unmatched. The CDR3 covers 16 residues. The germline CDR1 and CDR2 sequences are MDHEN and SYDVKM. The CDR3 coding sequence is TGTGCCAGCAGTTCAAGGGTTCTAGCGGGGCAAGAGACCCAGTACTTC. Translation gives CASSSRVLAGQETQYF.

This clonotype was seen repeatedly, ten times or more. This chain connects TRBV29-1 to TRBJ1-2; TRBD1 matches at 7 bases. The CDR3 covers 14 residues. Unmatched junction bases numbered 10, after V lost 7 bases and J lost 2 bases. Per the germline V gene, CDR1 is SQVTM and CDR2 is ANQGSEA. CDR3 loop: CSARGDRVNYGYTF. The CDR3 DNA reads as TGCAGCGCTAGAGGTGACAGGGTGAACTATGGCTACACCTTC.

This chain connects TRBV9 to TRBJ2-2, with TRBD1 matching 10 bases. This CDR3 contains 18 residues. Germline assignment: CDR1 SGDLS and CDR2 YYNGEE. Unmatched junction bases numbered 14, after V lost 3 bases and J lost 6 bases. The CDR3 spells CASSDRRRGQGFPGELFF. CDR3 sequence (DNA): TGTGCCAGCAGCGATCGGAGAAGGGGACAGGGGTTCCCCGGGGAGCTGTTTTTT. Supplemented by reference TRBV9 and TRBJ2-2, the full variable domain reads DSGVTQTPKHLITATGQRVTLRCSPRSGDLSVYWYQQSLDQGLQFLIQYYNGEERAKGNILERFSAQQFPDLHSELNLSSLELGDSALYFCASSDRRRGQGFPGELFFGEGSRLTVL.

This clonotype was recorded a few times. The rearrangement uses TRBV5-5 and TRBJ2-3; D is unclear. CDR3 length: 11 residues. Germline-derived CDR1 and CDR2 are SGHKS and YYEKEE (reference sequence). The V end lost 9 bases, the J end lost 2 bases, and 7 bases lay between the germline ends. CDR3 bases: TGTGCCACCCACGCCACAGATACGCAGTATTTT. Encoded protein: CATHATDTQYF.

The chain couples TRBV11-3 to TRBJ1-1, with TRBD1 matching 9 bases. Per germline, CDR1 SGHNT and CDR2 YENEEA. J lost 8 bases, V lost 5 bases, and 12 bases had no gene match. The CDR3 sequence is 15 residues long. For the CDR3, the DNA is TGTGCCAGCAGCACAGGGGGCACCACCCAGCAAGAAGCTTTCTTT. Amino acid sequence: CASSTGGTTQQEAFF.

This clonotype was observed many times. The chain carries TRBV4-2 and TRBJ2-7; 7 bases are a match to TRBD1. J lost 2 bases, V lost 0 bases, and 7 bases had no gene match. The germline CDR1 and CDR2 sequences are LGHNA and YNFKEQ. This CDR3 has 16 amino acids. For the CDR3, the DNA is TGTGCCAGCAGCCAAGACCAGGCCACAGGGGCCTACGAGCAGTACTTC. This gives the protein CASSQDQATGAYEQYF.

This clonotype turned up a few times. The rearrangement uses TRBV5-6 and TRBJ2-1, with TRBD2 matching 13 bases. This CDR3 comprises 17 residues. Germline V gene lookup returns CDR1 SGHDT and CDR2 YYEEEE. With 1 base clipped from V and 7 bases from J, the junction kept 8 bases outside the gene matches. The DNA of the CDR3 is TGTGCCAGCAGCTTGCGGACTAGCGGGAGAGGAGGAAATGAGCAGTTCTTC. This encodes CASSLRTSGRGGNEQFF.